This T cell receptor (beta chain) stems from a study of shared clonotypes between healthy human individuals. This clone was seen a single time. Its antigen is unidentified. Overall study findings and caveats: When compared with the clonotypes that were shared by all four sorted-subset donors, the non-shared clonotypes turned out to have lower generation probabilities.

Per the germline V gene, CDR1 is SGHRS and CDR2 is YFSETQ. V dropped 4 bases and J dropped 4; count of bases not matched to a gene: 9. The CDR3 extends over 15 amino acids. Assay used: immunoSEQ multiplex PCR; TCRdb lists only in-frame clones, some missing. The sample shows some 1.1 million clones, roughly 77% of them seen only once. This sequence joins TRBV5-1 and TRBJ2-5; 8 bases line up with TRBD2. The receptor was isolated from a man between 18 and 35 years old in good health. Some clones in this sample may be carry-over from other donors' samples. The sample comprised memory CD4+ T cells from PBMCs. Described subset: CD45RA-negative fraction. CDR3 protein: CASSPNSGEGETQYF. DNA for the CDR3: TGCGCCAGCAGCCCCAATAGCGGGGAGGGAGAGACCCAGTACTTC.